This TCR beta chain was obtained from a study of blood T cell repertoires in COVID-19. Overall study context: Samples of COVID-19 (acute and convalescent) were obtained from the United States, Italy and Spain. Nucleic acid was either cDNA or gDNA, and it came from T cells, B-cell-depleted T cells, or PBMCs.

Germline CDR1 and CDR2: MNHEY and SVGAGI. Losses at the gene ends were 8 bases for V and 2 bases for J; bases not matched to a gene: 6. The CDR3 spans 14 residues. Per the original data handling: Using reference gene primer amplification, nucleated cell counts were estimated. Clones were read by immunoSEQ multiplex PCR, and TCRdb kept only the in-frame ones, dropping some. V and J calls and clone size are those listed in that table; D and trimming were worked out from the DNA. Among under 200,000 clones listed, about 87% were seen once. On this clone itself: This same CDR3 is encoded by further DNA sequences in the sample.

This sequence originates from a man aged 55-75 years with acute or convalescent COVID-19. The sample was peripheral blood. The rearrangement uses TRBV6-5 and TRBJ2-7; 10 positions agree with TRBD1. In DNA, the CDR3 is TGTGCCAGCCGACCCGGACAGGGGGCCTACGAGCAGTACTTC. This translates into CASRPGQGAYEQYF.